This T cell receptor (beta chain) derives from a study of blood T cell repertoires in COVID-19. Original handling: Reference gene primer amplification yielded estimated nucleated cell counts. The data were produced by immunoSEQ multiplex PCR, yet TCRdb's version contains in-frame clones alone and is incomplete. V and J calls and clone size come straight from that table; D and trimming were deduced from the DNA. Among 50,000 to 75,000 clones, 90% to 95% were seen once, and the ten largest hold about 9%. The sample comprised peripheral blood. This receptor was taken from a human donor in a cohort sampled during active COVID-19.

CDR3 DNA sequence: TGTGCCAGCAGCCCAAGACTAGCGGGGGGGCCCGGCACAGATACGCAGTATTTT. The encoded protein is CASSPRLAGGPGTDTQYF. The chain carries TRBV11-3 and TRBJ2-3; TRBD2 agrees at 14 bases. This CDR3 region has 18 residues. V shed 5 bases, J shed 1 base, and the junction held 8 bases outside the gene matches. The germline gives CDR1 SGHNT, CDR2 YENEEA.